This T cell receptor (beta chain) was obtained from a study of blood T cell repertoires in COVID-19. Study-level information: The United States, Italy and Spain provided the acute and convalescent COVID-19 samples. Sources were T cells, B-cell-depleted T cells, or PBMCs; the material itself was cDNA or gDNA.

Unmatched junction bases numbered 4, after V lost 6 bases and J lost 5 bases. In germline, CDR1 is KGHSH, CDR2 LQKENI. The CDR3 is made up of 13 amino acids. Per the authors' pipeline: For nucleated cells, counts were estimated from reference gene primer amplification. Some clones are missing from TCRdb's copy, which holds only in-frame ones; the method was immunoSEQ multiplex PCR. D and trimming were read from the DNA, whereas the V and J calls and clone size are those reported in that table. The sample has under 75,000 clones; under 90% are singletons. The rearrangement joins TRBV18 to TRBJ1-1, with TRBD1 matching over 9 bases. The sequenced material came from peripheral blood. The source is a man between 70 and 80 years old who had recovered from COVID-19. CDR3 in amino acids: CASSLGTGTEAFF. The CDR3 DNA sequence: TGTGCCAGCTCCCTAGGGACAGGGACTGAAGCTTTCTTT.